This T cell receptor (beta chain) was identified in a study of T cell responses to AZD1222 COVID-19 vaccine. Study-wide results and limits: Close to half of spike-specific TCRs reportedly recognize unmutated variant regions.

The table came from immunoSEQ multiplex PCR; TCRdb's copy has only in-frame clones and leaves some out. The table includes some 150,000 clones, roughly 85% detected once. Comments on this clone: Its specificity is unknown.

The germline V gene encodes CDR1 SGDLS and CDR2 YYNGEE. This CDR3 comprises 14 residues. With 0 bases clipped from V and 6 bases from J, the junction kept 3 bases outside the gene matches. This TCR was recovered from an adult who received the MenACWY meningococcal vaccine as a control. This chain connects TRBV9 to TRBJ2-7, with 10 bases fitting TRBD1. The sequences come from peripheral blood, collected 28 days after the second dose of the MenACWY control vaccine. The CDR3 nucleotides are TGTGCCAGCAGCGTAGGGGGACAGGGGTTCGAGCAGTACTTC. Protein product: CASSVGGQGFEQYF.